The clone carrying this T cell receptor beta chain came up many times. Its specificity is unknown. Germline values: CDR1 LGHNT, CDR2 FRNRAP. Trimming took 5 bases from V and 0 from J, leaving 13 bases between them. The CDR3 loop spans 15 amino acids. These data belong to a study of tumor-infiltrating lymphocytes in primary liver carcinoma. Study-level points and caveats: A fraction of only about 7-25% of top clones appeared in all five tumor regions. Overlap in tumor-adjacent and tumor-blood pairs fell below that of tumor region pairs.

RNA and DNA were co-extracted from approximately 20-30 mg of unsorted bulk tissue. Using a constant-region primer together with ProtoScript II reverse transcriptase, TCR beta cDNA was made from about 500 ng of total RNA. Three nested multiplex PCR rounds of slightly modified ARM-PCR generated TCR beta libraries. Researchers ran the first two PCR rounds for approximately 10 cycles each with TRBV1-TRBV30 forward primers and a C-beta reverse primer. Each CDR3 protein is one row after TCRdb ran MiXCR on the multiplex PCR reads. This sample has 95,000 to 150,000 distinct CDR3 sequences, with roughly 69% found just once.

Source material: liver tumor tissue from sampling region 1. Sample subset: tumor region T1, superior pole. The V gene is TRBV12-5, the J gene TRBJ1-1, with D tentatively TRBD1 (5 bases). The sequence was obtained from a woman aged 55-70 years with primary liver carcinoma and hepatitis B virus infection. In nucleotides, the CDR3 is TGTGCTAGTGGTCCCGAGACAGAAATGAACACTGAAGCTTTCTTT. As protein: CASGPETEMNTEAFF.